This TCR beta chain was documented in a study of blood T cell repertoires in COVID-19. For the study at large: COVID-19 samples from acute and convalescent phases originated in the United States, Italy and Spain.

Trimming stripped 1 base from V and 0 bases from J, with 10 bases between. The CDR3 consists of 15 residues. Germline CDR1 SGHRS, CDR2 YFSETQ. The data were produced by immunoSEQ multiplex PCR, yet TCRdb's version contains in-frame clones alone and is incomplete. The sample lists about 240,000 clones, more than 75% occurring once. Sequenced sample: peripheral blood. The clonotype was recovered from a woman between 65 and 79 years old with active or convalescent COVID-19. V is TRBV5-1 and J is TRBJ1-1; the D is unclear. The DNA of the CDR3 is TGCGCCAGCAGCTTGATTTCCAATTTGAACACTGAAGCTTTCTTT. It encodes CASSLISNLNTEAFF.